These T cell receptor beta chains were read from a single sample in a study of T cells after yellow fever vaccination. TCRdb redid the calling of the 5' RACE reads with MiXCR, one entry per CDR3 protein. This table has more than 350,000 distinct CDR3 sequences, around a tenth appearing once. The sample in question was PBMCs, obtained on the day of the first yellow fever vaccination. These receptors were collected from a man aged 18 to 35 who received the YFV17D yellow fever vaccine. Each CDR3 is given with its conserved first and last residue. Each record gives: CDR3 DNA, CDR3 protein, D gene, V gene, J gene, clone size. The D gene is left open where the match is weak. Size values are once, few and many counts, or a class for expanded clones, and some rows have none.

CDR3 DNA: TGTGCCAGCTCACGCGAAGCGGGGCAACAAGAGACCCAGTACTTC
CDR3 protein: CASSREAGQQETQYF
D gene: TRBD2
V gene: TRBV18
J gene: TRBJ2-5
clone size: few

CDR3 DNA: TGTGCCAGCAGCACCCCGCGAACAGGGATGGTGATGAACACTGAAGCTTTCTTT
CDR3 protein: CASSTPRTGMVMNTEAFF
D gene: NA
V gene: TRBV7-6
J gene: TRBJ1-1
clone size: NA

CDR3 DNA: TGTGCCAGCAGTATACCGGGACAGGGGGCCAGAGGCTACACCTTC
CDR3 protein: CASSIPGQGARGYTF
D gene: TRBD1
V gene: TRBV12-3/TRBV12-4
J gene: TRBJ1-2
clone size: few

CDR3 DNA: TGTGCCAGCAGCTTGGTAACCTACGAGCAGTACTTC
CDR3 protein: CASSLVTYEQYF
D gene: NA
V gene: TRBV5-6
J gene: TRBJ2-7
clone size: few

CDR3 DNA: TGTGCCAGCACCACGACTAGCGGGGGGTTCAATGAGCAGTTCTTC
CDR3 protein: CASTTTSGGFNEQFF
D gene: TRBD2
V gene: TRBV6-2/TRBV6-3
J gene: TRBJ2-1
clone size: NA

CDR3 DNA: TGTGCCAGCAGTTACCCCCCCCTCCCGGGCAATCAGCCCCAGCATTTT
CDR3 protein: CASSYPPLPGNQPQHF
D gene: NA
V gene: TRBV6-2/TRBV6-3
J gene: TRBJ1-5
clone size: NA

CDR3 DNA: TGTGCCAGCAGCGAAGTACAGGGGGTAGAGGACTATGGCTACACCTTC
CDR3 protein: CASSEVQGVEDYGYTF
D gene: TRBD1
V gene: TRBV7-9
J gene: TRBJ1-2
clone size: NA

CDR3 DNA: TGTGCCAGTAGTGGGACAGGGAGGGGGGAAGATACGCAGTATTTT
CDR3 protein: CASSGTGRGEDTQYF
D gene: TRBD1
V gene: TRBV19
J gene: TRBJ2-3
clone size: few

CDR3 DNA: TGCGCCAGCAGCTTGGGACAGCCCACCTACGAGCAGTACTTC
CDR3 protein: CASSLGQPTYEQYF
D gene: NA
V gene: TRBV5-1
J gene: TRBJ2-7
clone size: many

CDR3 DNA: TGTGCCATCAGCGGGACAGGGGGATCTGGGGCCAACGTCCTGACTTTC
CDR3 protein: CAISGTGGSGANVLTF
D gene: TRBD1
V gene: TRBV10-3
J gene: TRBJ2-6
clone size: many

CDR3 DNA: TGCGCCAGCAGCCAAAGGGAGACAGGAGAGTACAATGAGCAGTTCTTC
CDR3 protein: CASSQRETGEYNEQFF
D gene: NA
V gene: TRBV4-1
J gene: TRBJ2-1
clone size: few

CDR3 DNA: TGTGCCAGCAGCCCGGACCCAACCAATGGCTACACCTTC
CDR3 protein: CASSPDPTNGYTF
D gene: NA
V gene: TRBV7-9
J gene: TRBJ1-2
clone size: few

CDR3 DNA: TGCGCCAGCAGCCCCACAGGTTGGGCAACTAATGAAAAACTGTTTTTT
CDR3 protein: CASSPTGWATNEKLFF
D gene: NA
V gene: TRBV5-1
J gene: TRBJ1-4
clone size: NA

CDR3 DNA: TGTGCCAGCATACCGGACAGGGTGTATGATGAGCAGTTCTTC
CDR3 protein: CASIPDRVYDEQFF
D gene: TRBD1
V gene: TRBV7-9
J gene: TRBJ2-1
clone size: many

CDR3 DNA: TGCGCCAGCAACCTCAGGGACAGGGGATCTGGGGCCAACGTCCTGACTTTC
CDR3 protein: CASNLRDRGSGANVLTF
D gene: TRBD1
V gene: TRBV5-1
J gene: TRBJ2-6
clone size: few

CDR3 DNA: TGTGCCAGCAGCGTAGGCCCGGGAGCAAACTATGGCTACACCTTC
CDR3 protein: CASSVGPGANYGYTF
D gene: NA
V gene: TRBV9
J gene: TRBJ1-2
clone size: NA

CDR3 DNA: TGTGCCAGCAGTGACGCCCCCGGGACAGGGAACTCTGGGGCCAACGTCCTGACTTTC
CDR3 protein: CASSDAPGTGNSGANVLTF
D gene: TRBD1
V gene: TRBV6-4
J gene: TRBJ2-6
clone size: NA

CDR3 DNA: TGTGCCATCAGTATCGACAGGGGACTGAACACCGGGGAGCTGTTTTTT
CDR3 protein: CAISIDRGLNTGELFF
D gene: TRBD1
V gene: TRBV10-3
J gene: TRBJ2-2
clone size: few

CDR3 DNA: TGCGCCAGCAGCCAAGGCAACTCTGGAAACACCATATATTTT
CDR3 protein: CASSQGNSGNTIYF
D gene: NA
V gene: TRBV4-3
J gene: TRBJ1-3
clone size: few

CDR3 DNA: TGTGCCAGCAGTTTTGTAGCGGGGGGGTACAATGAGCAGTTCTTC
CDR3 protein: CASSFVAGGYNEQFF
D gene: TRBD2
V gene: TRBV12-3/TRBV12-4
J gene: TRBJ2-1
clone size: few

CDR3 DNA: TGCAGCGTAGGGGAGATGGGGGGAGGCACTGAAGCTTTCTTT
CDR3 protein: CSVGEMGGGTEAFF
D gene: NA
V gene: TRBV29-1
J gene: TRBJ1-1
clone size: NA

CDR3 DNA: TGCAGCGTTTACAGGACAGACACTGAAGCTTTCTTT
CDR3 protein: CSVYRTDTEAFF
D gene: NA
V gene: TRBV29-1
J gene: TRBJ1-1
clone size: many

CDR3 DNA: TGTGCCAGCAGTTTAAGCGGGGGGCTGGAGACCCAGTACTTC
CDR3 protein: CASSLSGGLETQYF
D gene: TRBD2
V gene: TRBV12-3/TRBV12-4
J gene: TRBJ2-5
clone size: NA

CDR3 DNA: TGTGCCAGCAGCTTAAAAGTATGGGGGGGTAGGGAGACCCAGTACTTC
CDR3 protein: CASSLKVWGGRETQYF
D gene: TRBD2
V gene: TRBV11-2
J gene: TRBJ2-5
clone size: few

CDR3 DNA: TGTGCCAGCAATACACCTGCGGGTGAGACCCAGTACTTC
CDR3 protein: CASNTPAGETQYF
D gene: NA
V gene: TRBV6-1
J gene: TRBJ2-5
clone size: NA

CDR3 DNA: TGCAGTGCTAGAGAGGTCCACGAGCAGTACTTC
CDR3 protein: CSAREVHEQYF
D gene: NA
V gene: TRBV20-1
J gene: TRBJ2-7
clone size: NA

CDR3 DNA: TGCAGCGTTTGGAGGACAGTAGACGCTTTCTTT
CDR3 protein: CSVWRTVDAFF
D gene: NA
V gene: TRBV29-1
J gene: TRBJ1-1
clone size: NA

CDR3 DNA: TGCAGTGCTAGAGTTAACGTTGCGGAGACCCAGTACTTC
CDR3 protein: CSARVNVAETQYF
D gene: NA
V gene: TRBV20-1
J gene: TRBJ2-5
clone size: few

CDR3 DNA: TGTGCCAGCAGCGAGGGAGGACTAGGTCCCGGGGAGCTGTTTTTT
CDR3 protein: CASSEGGLGPGELFF
D gene: TRBD2
V gene: TRBV7-3
J gene: TRBJ2-2
clone size: few

CDR3 DNA: TGTGCCAGCAGCTCCAAATTAGCGGGGGGGCCTCATGAGCAGTTCTTC
CDR3 protein: CASSSKLAGGPHEQFF
D gene: TRBD2
V gene: TRBV5-4
J gene: TRBJ2-1
clone size: NA

CDR3 DNA: TGTGCTAGTGGTTACATTCGAGGGACAGGGGAGAATCAGCCCCAGCATTTT
CDR3 protein: CASGYIRGTGENQPQHF
D gene: TRBD1
V gene: TRBV12-5
J gene: TRBJ1-5
clone size: few

CDR3 DNA: TGTGCCAGCAGGAGGACAGCTAATAATGAAAAACTGTTTTTT
CDR3 protein: CASRRTANNEKLFF
D gene: NA
V gene: TRBV12-3/TRBV12-4
J gene: TRBJ1-4
clone size: NA

CDR3 DNA: TGTGCCAGCAGCTTAGGAGAATGGACTGAAGCTTTCTTT
CDR3 protein: CASSLGEWTEAFF
D gene: NA
V gene: TRBV7-8
J gene: TRBJ1-1
clone size: few

CDR3 DNA: TGTGCCAGCAGTCGGCTGACTAGCGGAGTCACAGATACGCAGTATTTT
CDR3 protein: CASSRLTSGVTDTQYF
D gene: TRBD2
V gene: TRBV6-5
J gene: TRBJ2-3
clone size: many

CDR3 DNA: TGTGCCACGACAGGGGCATATTACAATGAGCAGTTCTTC
CDR3 protein: CATTGAYYNEQFF
D gene: TRBD1
V gene: TRBV19
J gene: TRBJ2-1
clone size: NA

CDR3 DNA: TGCGCCAGCAGCGTTACTGAAACCTACGAGCAGTACTTC
CDR3 protein: CASSVTETYEQYF
D gene: NA
V gene: TRBV5-1
J gene: TRBJ2-7
clone size: many

CDR3 DNA: TGTGCCAGCAGCCATGCATTGAGCAATCAGCCCCAGCATTTT
CDR3 protein: CASSHALSNQPQHF
D gene: NA
V gene: TRBV4-2
J gene: TRBJ1-5
clone size: few

CDR3 DNA: TGTGCCAGCAGTTACTCGCATCTCTTTCAGCAGGGGAGCACCGGGGAGCTGTTTTTT
CDR3 protein: CASSYSHLFQQGSTGELFF
D gene: NA
V gene: TRBV6-5
J gene: TRBJ2-2
clone size: NA

CDR3 DNA: TGTGCCAGCAGCTTGGACGGGACCACTGAAGCTTTCTTT
CDR3 protein: CASSLDGTTEAFF
D gene: NA
V gene: TRBV5-4
J gene: TRBJ1-1
clone size: few

CDR3 DNA: TGTGCCAGCAGCCCCCGGCGGGGAGGTGATGAGCAGTTCTTC
CDR3 protein: CASSPRRGGDEQFF
D gene: NA
V gene: TRBV5-4
J gene: TRBJ2-1
clone size: few

CDR3 DNA: TGTGCCAGCAGCGTAGTCGGGACAGGGGGCACTGAAGCTTTCTTT
CDR3 protein: CASSVVGTGGTEAFF
D gene: TRBD1
V gene: TRBV9
J gene: TRBJ1-1
clone size: NA

CDR3 DNA: TGCAGTCCGTGGACTAGCGGGGGGGAGACCCAGTACTTC
CDR3 protein: CSPWTSGGETQYF
D gene: TRBD2
V gene: TRBV20-1
J gene: TRBJ2-5
clone size: many

CDR3 DNA: TGTGCCAGCAGCCCAGGGGGATTCATGTGGACAGATACGCAGTATTTT
CDR3 protein: CASSPGGFMWTDTQYF
D gene: TRBD1
V gene: TRBV7-2
J gene: TRBJ2-3
clone size: NA

CDR3 DNA: TGTGCCAGCAGCCAAGGGGTCCTAGGAGCGCAGTATTTT
CDR3 protein: CASSQGVLGAQYF
D gene: NA
V gene: TRBV3-1
J gene: TRBJ2-3
clone size: NA

CDR3 DNA: TGCAGTGCTAGAGCCGGGACCCTCTCTGGAAACACCATATATTTT
CDR3 protein: CSARAGTLSGNTIYF
D gene: NA
V gene: TRBV20-1
J gene: TRBJ1-3
clone size: NA

CDR3 DNA: TGTGCCAGCAGCCCGTCCGGGACAGGACCTTCTGGCTACACCTTC
CDR3 protein: CASSPSGTGPSGYTF
D gene: TRBD1
V gene: TRBV3-1
J gene: TRBJ1-2
clone size: NA